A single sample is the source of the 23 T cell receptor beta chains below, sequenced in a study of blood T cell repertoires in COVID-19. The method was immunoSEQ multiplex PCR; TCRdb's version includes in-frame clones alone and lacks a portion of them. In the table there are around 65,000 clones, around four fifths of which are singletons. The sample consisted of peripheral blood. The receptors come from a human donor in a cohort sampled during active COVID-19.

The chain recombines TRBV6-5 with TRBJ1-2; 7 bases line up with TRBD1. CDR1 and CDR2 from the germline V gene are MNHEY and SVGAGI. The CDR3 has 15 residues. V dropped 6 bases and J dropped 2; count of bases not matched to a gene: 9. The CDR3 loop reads CASRKPGTANYGYTF. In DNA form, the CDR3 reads TGTGCCAGCAGAAAACCCGGGACAGCAAACTATGGCTACACCTTC.

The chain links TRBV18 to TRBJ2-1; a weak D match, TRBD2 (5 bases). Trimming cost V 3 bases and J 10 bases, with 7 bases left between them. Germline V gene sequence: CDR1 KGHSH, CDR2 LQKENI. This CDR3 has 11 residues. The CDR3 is CASSPREEQFF. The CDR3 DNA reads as TGTGCCAGCTCACCTCGGGAAGAGCAGTTCTTC. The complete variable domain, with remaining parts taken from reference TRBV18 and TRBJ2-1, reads NAGVMQNPRHLVRRRGQEARLRCSPMKGHSHVYWYRQLPEEGLKFMVYLQKENIIDESGMPKERFSAEFPKEGPSILRIQQVVRGDSAAYFCASSPREEQFFGPGTRLTVL.

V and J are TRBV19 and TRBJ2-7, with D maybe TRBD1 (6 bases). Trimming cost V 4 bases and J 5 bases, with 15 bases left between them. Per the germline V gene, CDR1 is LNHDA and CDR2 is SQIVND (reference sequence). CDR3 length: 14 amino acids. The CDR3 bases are TGTGCCAGTAGTAGCGACAGGTATAGCAACGAGCAGTACTTC. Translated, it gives CASSSDRYSNEQYF.

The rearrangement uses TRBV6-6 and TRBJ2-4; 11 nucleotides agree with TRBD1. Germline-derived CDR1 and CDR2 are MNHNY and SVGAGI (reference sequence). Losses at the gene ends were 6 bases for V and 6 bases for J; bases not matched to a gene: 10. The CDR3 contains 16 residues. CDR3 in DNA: TGTGCCAGCAGGGAGGACAGGGGGCTCTTAGGAAACATTCAGTACTTC. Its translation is CASREDRGLLGNIQYF.

The CDR3 DNA reads as TGTGCCATCACTAGGGCCACAGGGGAGGATCAGCCCCAGCATTTT. This encodes CAITRATGEDQPQHF. The chain is built from TRBV6-5 and TRBJ1-5; 7 positions agree with TRBD1. Trimming cost V 10 bases and J 5 bases; bases outside gene matches: 14. This CDR3 region has 15 residues. The germline V gene has CDR1 MNHEY and CDR2 SVGAGI.

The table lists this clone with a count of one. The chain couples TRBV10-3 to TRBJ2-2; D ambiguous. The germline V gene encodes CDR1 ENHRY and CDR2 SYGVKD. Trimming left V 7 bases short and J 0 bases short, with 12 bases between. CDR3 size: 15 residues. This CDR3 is CAITPFSPNTGELFF. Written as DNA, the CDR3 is TGTGCCATCACCCCGTTTAGCCCGAACACCGGGGAGCTGTTTTTT.

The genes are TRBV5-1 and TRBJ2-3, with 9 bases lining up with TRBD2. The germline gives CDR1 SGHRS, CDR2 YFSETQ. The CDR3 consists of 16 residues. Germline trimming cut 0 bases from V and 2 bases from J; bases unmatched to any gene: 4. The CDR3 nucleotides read TGCGCCAGCAGCTTGGCGTTAGCGGGGGACACAGATACGCAGTATTTT. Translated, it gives CASSLALAGDTDTQYF.

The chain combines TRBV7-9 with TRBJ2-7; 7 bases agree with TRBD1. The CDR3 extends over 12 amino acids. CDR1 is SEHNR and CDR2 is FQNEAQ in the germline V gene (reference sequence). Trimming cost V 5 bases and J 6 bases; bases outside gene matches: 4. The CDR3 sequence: CASSEHRGEQYV. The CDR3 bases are TGTGCCAGCAGCGAACACAGGGGCGAGCAGTACGTC.

The CDR3 sequence is CSATGGTSNQPQHF. CDR3 DNA sequence: TGCAGCGCCACAGGGGGAACGAGCAATCAGCCCCAGCATTTT. The chain combines TRBV29-1 with TRBJ1-5, with 8 bases identical to TRBD1. The CDR3 covers 14 residues. With V trimmed by 7 bases and J by 1 base, 6 bases remained unmatched. Germline V CDR1 and CDR2: SQVTM, ANQGSEA.

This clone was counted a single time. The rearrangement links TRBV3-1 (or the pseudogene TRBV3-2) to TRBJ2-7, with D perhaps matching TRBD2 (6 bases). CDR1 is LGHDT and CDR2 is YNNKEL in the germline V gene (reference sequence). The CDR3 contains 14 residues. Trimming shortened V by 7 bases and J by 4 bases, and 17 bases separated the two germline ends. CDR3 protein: CASTRAGREYEQYF. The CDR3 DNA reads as TGTGCCAGCACCAGAGCGGGCCGGGAATACGAGCAGTACTTC.

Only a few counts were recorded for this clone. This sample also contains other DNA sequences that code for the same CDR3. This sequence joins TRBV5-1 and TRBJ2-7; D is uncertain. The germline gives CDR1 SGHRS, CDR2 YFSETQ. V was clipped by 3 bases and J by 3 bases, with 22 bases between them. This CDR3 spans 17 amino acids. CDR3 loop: CASSSGAIGSVYYEQYV. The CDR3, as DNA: TGCGCCAGCAGCTCTGGAGCGATAGGATCGGTCTACTACGAGCAGTACGTC.

This chain's CDR3 is CAKDRSGYEQYV. The CDR3 DNA follows: TGTGCCAAAGACAGGAGTGGATACGAGCAGTACGTC. The chain carries TRBV19 and TRBJ2-7; TRBD1 might be the D (6 bases). The CDR3 totals 12 residues. Germline loops: CDR1 LNHDA, CDR2 SQIVND (reference sequence). V lost 10 bases to trimming and J lost 4 bases, with 14 bases between them.

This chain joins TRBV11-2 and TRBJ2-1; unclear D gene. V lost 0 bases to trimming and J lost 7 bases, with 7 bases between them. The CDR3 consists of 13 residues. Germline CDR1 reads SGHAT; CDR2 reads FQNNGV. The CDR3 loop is CASSLDQENEQFF. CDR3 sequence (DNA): TGTGCCAGCAGCTTAGATCAGGAAAATGAGCAGTTCTTC. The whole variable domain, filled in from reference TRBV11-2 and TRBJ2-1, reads EAGVAQSPRYKIIEKRQSVAFWCNPISGHATLYWYQQILGQGPKLLIQFQNNGVVDDSQLPKDRFSAERLKGVDSTLKIQPAKLEDSAVYLCASSLDQENEQFFGPGTRLTVL.

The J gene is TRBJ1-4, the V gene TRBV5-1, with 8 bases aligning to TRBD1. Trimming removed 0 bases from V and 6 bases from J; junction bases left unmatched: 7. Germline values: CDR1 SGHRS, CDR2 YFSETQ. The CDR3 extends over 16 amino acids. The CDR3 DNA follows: TGCGCCAGCAGCTTGGCAGGGGGACAGGCAGATGAAAAACTGTTTTTT. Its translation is CASSLAGGQADEKLFF.

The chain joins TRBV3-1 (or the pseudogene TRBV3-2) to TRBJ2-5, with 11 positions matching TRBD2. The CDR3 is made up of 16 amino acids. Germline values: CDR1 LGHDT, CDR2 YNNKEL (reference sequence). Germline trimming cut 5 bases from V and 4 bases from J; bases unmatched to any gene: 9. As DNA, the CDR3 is TGTGCCAGCAGCACTAGCGGGGGCCTGGCAGGAGAGACCCAGTACTTC. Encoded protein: CASSTSGGLAGETQYF.

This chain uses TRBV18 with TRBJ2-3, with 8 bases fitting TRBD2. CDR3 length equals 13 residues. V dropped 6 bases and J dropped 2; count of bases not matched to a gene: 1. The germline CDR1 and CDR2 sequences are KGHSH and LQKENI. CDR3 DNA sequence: TGTGCCAGCTCGCGGGGGGCCACAGATACGCAGTATTTT. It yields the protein CASSRGATDTQYF. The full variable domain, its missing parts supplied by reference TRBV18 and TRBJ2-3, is NAGVMQNPRHLVRRRGQEARLRCSPMKGHSHVYWYRQLPEEGLKFMVYLQKENIIDESGMPKERFSAEFPKEGPSILRIQQVVRGDSAAYFCASSRGATDTQYFGPGTRLTVL.

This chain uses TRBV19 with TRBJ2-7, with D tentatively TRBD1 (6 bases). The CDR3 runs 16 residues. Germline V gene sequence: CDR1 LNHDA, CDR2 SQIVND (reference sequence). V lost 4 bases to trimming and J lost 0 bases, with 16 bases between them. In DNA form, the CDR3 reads TGTGCCAGTAGTACTCCCGGGACAACAGCCTCCTACGAGCAGTACTTC. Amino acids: CASSTPGTTASYEQYF.

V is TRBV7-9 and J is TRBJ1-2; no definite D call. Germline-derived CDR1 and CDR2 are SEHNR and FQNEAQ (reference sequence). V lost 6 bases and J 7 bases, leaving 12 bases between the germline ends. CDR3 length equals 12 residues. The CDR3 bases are TGTGCCAGCAGGACCCCCCACAGTGGCTACACCTTC. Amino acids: CASRTPHSGYTF.

This CDR3 reads CASSSAVAGPVDTQYF. The CDR3 DNA follows: TGTGCCAGCAGCTCAGCGGTAGCGGGTCCCGTCGATACGCAGTATTTT. The chain uses TRBV5-8 and TRBJ2-3; 7 nucleotides agree with TRBD2. Looked up from germline, CDR1 is SGHTS and CDR2 is YDEGEE. V lost 3 bases to trimming and J lost 6 bases; unmatched junction nucleotides: 13. The CDR3 covers 16 residues.

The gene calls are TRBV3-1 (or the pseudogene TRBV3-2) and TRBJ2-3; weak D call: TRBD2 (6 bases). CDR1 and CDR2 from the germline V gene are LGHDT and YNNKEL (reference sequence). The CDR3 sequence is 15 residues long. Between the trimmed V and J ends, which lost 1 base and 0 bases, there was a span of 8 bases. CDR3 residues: CASSQAAGSTDTQYF. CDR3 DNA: TGTGCCAGCAGCCAAGCGGCGGGGAGCACAGATACGCAGTATTTT.

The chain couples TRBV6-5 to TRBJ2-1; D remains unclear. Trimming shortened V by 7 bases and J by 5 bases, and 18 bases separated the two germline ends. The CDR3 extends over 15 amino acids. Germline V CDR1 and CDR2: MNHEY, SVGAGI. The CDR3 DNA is TGTGCCAGCACTCGACAAGGCGTCGGCAACAATGAGCAGTTCTTC. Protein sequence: CASTRQGVGNNEQFF.

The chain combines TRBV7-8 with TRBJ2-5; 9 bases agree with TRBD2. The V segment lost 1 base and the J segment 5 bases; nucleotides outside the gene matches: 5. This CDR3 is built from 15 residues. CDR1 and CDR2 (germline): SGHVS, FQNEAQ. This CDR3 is CASSLVAGGTETQYF. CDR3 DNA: TGTGCCAGCAGCTTAGTGGCGGGGGGGACGGAGACCCAGTACTTC.

In DNA, the CDR3 is TGTGCCAGCAGCCGCAGGGGATGGGACGAGCAGTACTTC. It is translated as CASSRRGWDEQYF. This sequence joins TRBV3-1 (or the pseudogene TRBV3-2) and TRBJ2-7; TRBD1 is a possible D gene (6 bases). The germline V gene encodes CDR1 LGHDT and CDR2 YNNKEL (reference sequence). The length of the CDR3 is 13 residues. Trimming left V 4 bases short and J 5 bases short, with 12 bases between.